The rows below give T cell receptor beta chains drawn from one sample of a study of somatic mutations in cytotoxic T cells in rheumatoid arthritis. Clones were read by immunoSEQ multiplex PCR, and TCRdb kept only the in-frame ones, dropping some. The sample yields approximately 8,200 clones, roughly 70% seen once. Sequences were obtained from CD8+ T cells sorted from blood. The source of these receptors is an adult with rheumatoid arthritis. The CDR3 runs from the conserved cysteine through the conserved F or W. D genes are given only for firm matches.

V gene	J gene	D gene	CDR3 DNA	CDR3 protein
TRBV14	TRBJ1-3	-	TGTGCCAGCAGCCAAGATAGAGGGACAAGGCGACGAAACACCATATATTTT	CASSQDRGTRRRNTIYF
TRBV7-8	TRBJ2-7	-	TGTGCCAGCAGCCTCGGGACTTTGAGACCCTACGAGCAGTACTTC	CASSLGTLRPYEQYF
TRBV15	TRBJ2-1	TRBD2	TGTGCCACCAGCACTTGGACTAGCTCCCCCCCCGAGCAGTTCTTC	CATSTWTSSPPEQFF
TRBV28	TRBJ2-1	TRBD2	TGTGCCAGCAGTTTTCCGGGACTAGCGGGGGGGCTCAGCTCCTACAATGAGCAGTTCTTC	CASSFPGLAGGLSSYNEQFF
TRBV19	TRBJ1-4	-	TGTGCCAGTAGTACCTCGAACCGGATGGAAAAACTGTTTTTT	CASSTSNRMEKLFF
TRBV18	TRBJ1-2	-	TGTGCCAGCTCACCAGAGAAAGGGGGGAGCTATGGCTACACCTTC	CASSPEKGGSYGYTF
TRBV2	TRBJ2-3	-	TGTGCCGGAATAGTAGCCGCAGATACGCAGTATTTT	CAGIVAADTQYF
TRBV15	TRBJ2-2	-	TGTGCCACCAGCGTCCAAGGGTACACCGGGGAGCTGTTTTTT	CATSVQGYTGELFF
TRBV11-2	TRBJ2-7	TRBD1	TGTGCCAGCAGCCCAGGGACAGGCTACGAGCAGTACTTC	CASSPGTGYEQYF
TRBV5-1	TRBJ2-1	-	TGCGCCAGCAGCTTGGCGGCTAGCGCCTCTCGAGGCAATGAGCAGTTCTTC	CASSLAASASRGNEQFF
TRBV7-9	TRBJ2-1	-	TGTGCCAGCAGCTTCGGTCTCCCGGTTGGTGGAAATGAGCAGTTCTTC	CASSFGLPVGGNEQFF